A selection of T cell receptor beta chains follows, all from one sample in a study of blood T cells in healthy people across ages. TCRdb independently ran MiXCR on the 5' RACE reads; one entry per CDR3 protein. The sample carries some 1,500,000 distinct CDR3 sequences, approximately 39% recorded once. Sequenced material: blood. These receptors were taken from a woman aged 18 to 35 in good health. The CDR3 runs from the conserved cysteine through the conserved F or W. A D gene is named only where the DNA matches it firmly. Rows give clone size only sometimes, using once, few, many, or a class for an expanded clone.

>TRBJ2-3|-|-|TRBV7-2
TGTACCAGCAGCCAACAATTAGTCGCAGATACGCAGTATTTT
CTSSQQLVADTQYF
>TRBJ2-5|-|-|TRBV4-1
TGCGCCAGCAGCGAACTCCGAGGAGGGGGGCATAATGAGCAGTACTTC
CASSELRGGGHNEQYF
>TRBJ2-2|-|-|TRBV19
TGTGCCAGTAAGGGGGGATACACCGGGGAGCTGTTTTTT
CASKGGYTGELFF
>TRBJ2-7|-|-|TRBV29-1
TGCAGCGTTGCGCAGGGAACCTACGAGCAGTACTTC
CSVAQGTYEQYF
>TRBJ2-3|-|-|TRBV20-1
TGCAGTGCTTCCCTCCACGGAAGGGTATACGATACGCAGTATTTT
CSASLHGRVYDTQYF
>TRBJ2-3|TRBD2|many|TRBV4-3
TGCGCCAGCAGCCAGATACTAGCGGGGGACAACGGGGATCCTGATACGCAGTATTTT
CASSQILAGDNGDPDTQYF
>TRBJ1-1|-|few|TRBV6-5
TGTGCCAGCAGTTACCGTTCCCACACTGAAGCTTTCTTT
CASSYRSHTEAFF
>TRBJ2-3|TRBD2|few|TRBV6-1
TGTGCCAGCAGTCATCCCCGGAGGGGCGGGGGGCACACAGATACGCAGTATTTT
CASSHPRRGGGHTDTQYF
>TRBJ2-5|TRBD2|-|TRBV4-2
TGTGCCAGCAGCCAAGAACCAGCGGGAGAAGAGACCCAGTACTTC
CASSQEPAGEETQYF
>TRBJ1-2|-|few|TRBV28
TGTGCCAGCGGGGAGACCTATGGCTACACCTTC
CASGETYGYTF
>TRBJ2-3|TRBD2|few|TRBV18
TGTGCCAGCTCACCAGCGGGACTAGCGGGAGCTGGCACAGATACGCAGTATTTT
CASSPAGLAGAGTDTQYF
>TRBJ1-1|TRBD1|once|TRBV5-1
TGCGCCAGCAGCGCCCATGCAGGGGGCTGGAACACTGAAGCTTTCTTT
CASSAHAGGWNTEAFF
>TRBJ2-2|-|-|TRBV20-1
TGCAGTGCTAGAGATTCGGCGGTCAACACGAACACCGGGGAGCTGTTTTTT
CSARDSAVNTNTGELFF
>TRBJ1-1|-|few|TRBV5-1
TGCGCCAGCAGCCAGCGTGAGAACACTGAAGCTTTCTTT
CASSQRENTEAFF
>TRBJ2-5|-|few|TRBV27
TGTGCCAGCAGTTTAGGGTTAAGGTCAGGGCAAGAGACCCAGTACTTC
CASSLGLRSGQETQYF
>TRBJ1-3|-|few|TRBV7-2
TGTGCCAGCAGCTTAGGGGTAACATCTCGAAGGGACACCATATATTTT
CASSLGVTSRRDTIYF
>TRBJ2-3|-|-|TRBV20-1
TGCAGTGCTCAGAGACCGGGGCAAGGGGATACGCAGTATTTT
CSAQRPGQGDTQYF
>TRBJ2-3|TRBD1|-|TRBV7-9
TGTGCCAGCAGCACAGGGGTAGGGATACGCACAGATACGCAGTATTTT
CASSTGVGIRTDTQYF
>TRBJ2-7|TRBD1|-|TRBV20-1
TGCAGTGCTAGAGATCAGTCCCGGACAGGGGGCTACGAGCAGTACTTC
CSARDQSRTGGYEQYF
>TRBJ2-4|-|-|TRBV21-1
TGTGCCAGCAGCAAATTGCCCCGACTGGGGGGAATAAACATTCAGTACTTC
CASSKLPRLGGINIQYF